The T cell receptor (beta chain) under discussion was sequenced for a study of blood T cell repertoires in COVID-19. For the study at large: The origin of the acute and convalescent COVID-19 samples was the United States, Italy and Spain.

The germline V gene has CDR1 SGHNT and CDR2 YENEEA. The length of the CDR3 is 18 residues. Trimming took 11 bases from V and 5 from J; bases not matched to a gene: 23. Repertoires were generated with immunoSEQ multiplex PCR, while TCRdb's copy carries only in-frame clones and drops some. The table shows 200,000 to 250,000 clones, with 70% to 85% occurring only once. Participants, 18 to 89 years old, spanned fewer than 30 US areas. Participants were placed into cohorts based on the clinical history they reported. This chain links TRBV11-3 with TRBJ2-4, with 8 bases lining up with TRBD2. Sequencing was performed on PBMCs or T cells enriched from blood (not recorded which). The source of this sequence is a woman aged 60-75 years who had recovered from COVID-19. In DNA form, the CDR3 reads TGTGCCCCAAGGTCGGGCCTAGCGGGTGGTGAGAGCGAAAACATTCAGTACTTC. Protein product: CAPRSGLAGGESENIQYF.